This paragraph reports one T cell receptor beta chain. Which antigen it targets is not known. Base qualities are not at hand, and no much larger clone is one base apart. This specimen belongs to a study of T cell repertoires in cytomegalovirus infection (dated by TCRdb to the late 2010s). About the full investigation: Donor HLA type was relevant to the analysis, because carriage of CMV infection together with the matching HLA type was indicated by public TCR beta signatures.

Sequencing was performed on an Illumina HiSeq 1500. Using fastp trimming at Q25 and MiXCR clonotype assembly, TCRdb reanalyzed the public sequencing data and kept in-frame beta chains. Rows with a matching CDR3 protein are joined into one entry that keeps the most common DNA and genes. The sample yields about 600,000 distinct CDR3 sequences; approximately 24% were counted once. The ten biggest clones cover around 7.6% of the sample. The germline V gene supplies CDR1 SQVTM and CDR2 ANQGSEA. V is shortened by 3 bases, J by 0 bases, and the region joining them spans 9 bases. CDR3 length: 14 amino acids, cysteine to phenylalanine. Only the CDR3 DNA is retained, 42 bases long and in frame from the first base. What the research found in general, with its limitations: The ex vivo response was dominated by HLA-C-restricted CMV-specific TCR beta clonotypes, which also provided the single most frequent clonotype in two of eight donors. Cumulative frequency of public TCR beta family members discriminated carriers of CMV infection plus the relevant HLA type in this cohort and an independent roughly 330-donor cohort.

The chain was built from TRBV29-1 and TRBJ2-1; the D gene is possibly TRBD1 or TRBD2, each agreeing over 5 bases. The sequenced material came from CD8+ T cells from PBMCs. This receptor was obtained from a human donor in good health (CMV status not recorded). Some clones in this sample may be carry-over from other donors' samples. The DNA is as follows: TGCAGCGTTGATGGGGGTAGCTCCTACAATGAGCAGTTCTTC. This yields the protein CSVDGGSSYNEQFF.